This T cell receptor (beta chain) emerged from a study of blood T cell repertoires in COVID-19. The CDR3 runs to 16 residues. Germline-derived CDR1 and CDR2 are MGHRA and YSYEKL. The V end was cut by 4 bases, the J end by 6 bases, with 18 bases between. TCRdb keeps only in-frame clones here, not all; method: immunoSEQ multiplex PCR. The sample lists approximately 180,000 clones; around four fifths were seen once. The TCR sequence derives from a woman in her forties or fifties who had recovered from COVID-19. Sequenced input: PBMCs or T cells enriched from blood (not recorded which). The V call is TRBV4-1, the J call TRBJ2-2; D may be TRBD1 (6 bases). CDR3 bases: TGCGCCAGCAGCCCGATACCCAGGGGTAGTTCCGGGGAGCTGTTTTTT. This gives the protein CASSPIPRGSSGELFF.